The 19 T cell receptor beta chains presented below share a single source sample, sequenced in a study of cytomegalovirus exposure and HLA in healthy donors. Primers included in the PCR were 60 Vbeta and 13 Jbeta primers. Profiled with immunoSEQ multiplex PCR; TCRdb holds only in-frame clones, not every one. The sample includes 38,000 or so clones. The material sequenced was PBMCs. The receptor set was obtained from a man aged 35 to 55 in good health and CMV-seropositive.

The chain combines TRBV18 with TRBJ2-7; D is undetermined. Trimming took 2 bases from V and 2 from J, leaving 7 bases between them. The germline V gene encodes CDR1 KGHSH and CDR2 LQKENI. CDR3 length: 13 residues. CDR3 region: CASSPSTPYEQYF. As DNA, the CDR3 is TGTGCCAGCTCACCATCGACACCCTACGAGCAGTACTTC.

This chain uses TRBV30 with TRBJ2-2; possibly TRBD2 for D (6 bases). The germline V gene has CDR1 GTSNPN and CDR2 SVGIG (reference sequence). The V end lost 5 bases, the J end lost 3 bases, and 16 bases lay between the germline ends. This CDR3 spans 15 amino acids. The CDR3 protein is CAWRGWQVDTGELFF. The CDR3 coding sequence is TGTGCCTGGCGGGGGTGGCAGGTTGACACCGGGGAGCTGTTTTTT.

The gene calls are TRBV30 and TRBJ1-4, with TRBD1 identical over 7 bases. This CDR3 has 15 amino acids. The germline gives CDR1 GTSNPN, CDR2 SVGIG (reference sequence). Trimming took 0 bases from V and 4 from J; bases not matched to a gene: 5. CDR3 protein: CAWSVRDSLNEKLFF. The DNA for the CDR3 is TGTGCCTGGAGTGTAAGGGACAGCCTTAATGAAAAACTGTTTTTT.

The chain couples TRBV30 to TRBJ1-6; D remains unclear. Germline lookup yields CDR1 GTSNPN and CDR2 SVGIG (reference sequence). Trimming removed 4 bases from V and 6 bases from J, with 10 bases in between. The CDR3 covers 13 residues. The CDR3 loop is CAWIRGGNSPLHF. CDR3 DNA: TGTGCCTGGATACGGGGTGGTAATTCACCCCTCCACTTT.

The V gene is TRBV7-9, the J gene TRBJ2-4; tentatively, D is TRBD1 (5 bases). Deletions cut 5 bases from V and 8 bases from J, with 13 bases between. CDR3 length: 13 residues. CDR1 and CDR2 (germline): SEHNR, FQNEAQ (reference sequence). The CDR3 bases are TGTGCCAGCAGCGCACAGGCTCGGGACATTCAGTACTTC. Its protein product is CASSAQARDIQYF.

The gene calls are TRBV25-1 and TRBJ1-2; D is ambiguous. V dropped 1 base and J dropped 3 bases, with 6 bases sitting between them. Germline CDR1 is MGHDK and CDR2 is SYGVNS. CDR3 size: 13 residues. The CDR3 DNA follows: TGTGCCAGCAGTGAATTTGAGGACTATGGCTACACCTTC. Protein: CASSEFEDYGYTF.

The V call is TRBV11-3, the J call TRBJ2-5; the match to TRBD2 covers 8 bases. The DNA end lines up better with TRBJ2-7; the J call may be wrong. The germline V gene has CDR1 SGHNT and CDR2 YENEEA. The CDR3 has 15 residues. The DNA for the CDR3 is TGTGCCAGCAGCTTCAGCGGGAGAGGAACCTACGAGCAGTACTTC. It encodes CASSFSGRGTYEQYF.

The chain carries TRBV28 and TRBJ1-4, with TRBD1 matching over 7 bases. CDR3 length equals 14 residues. V trimming: 3 bases; J trimming: 5 bases; junction bases outside the gene matches: 3. From germline, CDR1 is MDHEN and CDR2 SYDVKM. The CDR3 reads CASSLMTGNEKLFF. In DNA form, the CDR3 reads TGTGCCAGCAGTTTGATGACAGGGAATGAAAAACTGTTTTTT.

J is TRBJ1-4 and V is TRBV15; TRBD1 agrees at 8 bases. The CDR3 covers 15 residues. Germline assignment: CDR1 LNHNV and CDR2 YYDKDF (reference sequence). After removal of 5 bases from V and 4 bases from J, the junction contained 6 bases not matched to a gene. The CDR3 nucleotides are TGTGCCACCAGCGCTCAGGGGGCGAATAATGAAAAACTGTTTTTT. Amino acid sequence: CATSAQGANNEKLFF.

The rearrangement joins TRBV4-2 to TRBJ1-1; TRBD1 is a possible D gene (5 bases). The ends were cut back, 3 bases at V and 0 bases at J, with 8 bases in the middle. The germline gives CDR1 LGHNA, CDR2 YNFKEQ. This CDR3 region has 14 residues. CDR3 loop: CASSQDILNTEAFF. CDR3 sequence (DNA): TGTGCCAGCAGCCAGGACATACTGAACACTGAAGCTTTCTTT.

The genes are TRBV2 and TRBJ2-7; 7 bases are shared with TRBD2. The CDR3 contains 14 residues. The germline CDR1 and CDR2 sequences are SNHLY and FYNNEI. The junction had 6 bases not matched to a gene; V was cut back by 7 bases and J by 0 bases. In DNA, the CDR3 is TGTGCCAGCATATCTAGCGGATCCTCCTACGAGCAGTACTTC. Amino acids: CASISSGSSYEQYF. Complete variable domain (other parts from reference TRBV2 and TRBJ2-7): EPEVTQTPSHQVTQMGQEVILRCVPISNHLYFYWYRQILGQKVEFLVSFYNNEISEKSEIFDDQFSVERPDGSNFTLKIRSTKLEDSAMYFCASISSGSSYEQYFGPGTRLTVT.

The J gene is TRBJ1-4, the V gene TRBV7-9; 7 bases fit TRBD1. This CDR3 spans 16 amino acids. The V gene end was trimmed by 7 bases and the J gene end by 5 bases; junction bases not matched to a gene: 13. Germline values: CDR1 SEHNR, CDR2 FQNEAQ (reference sequence). The CDR3 here is CASTTETGTENEKLFF. CDR3 coding DNA: TGTGCCAGCACCACAGAGACCGGGACAGAGAATGAAAAACTGTTTTTT.

The rearrangement joins TRBV2 to TRBJ2-1; D remains ambiguous. Germline lookup yields CDR1 SNHLY and CDR2 FYNNEI. The CDR3 totals 10 residues. The V end lost 7 bases, the J end lost 6 bases, and 4 bases lay between the germline ends. The CDR3: CASTGNEQFF. In DNA, the CDR3 is TGTGCCAGCACGGGCAATGAGCAGTTCTTC.

The chain recombines TRBV12-2 with TRBJ1-4; the table calls TRBD1, which could not be checked here. TRBV12-2 is tagged as a pseudogene. This CDR3 spans 16 amino acids. This CDR3 reads CASRFPHRGCNEKLFF. Written as DNA, the CDR3 is TGTGCAAGTCGCTTCCCCCATAGGGGCTGTAATGAAAAACTGTTTTTT.

About this clone: Mismatch with germline at one junction end may stem from a read error. This sequence joins TRBV19 and TRBJ2-3; D not resolved. Germline CDR1 is LNHDA and CDR2 is SQIVND (reference sequence). The CDR3 runs to 12 residues. In nucleotides, the CDR3 is TGTGCCAGTAGTATGGCCACAAATACGCAGTATTTT. This codes for CASSMATNTQYF.

V gene TRBV2 combines with J gene TRBJ2-7; 12 bases align to TRBD1. Trimming cost V 1 base and J 4 bases; bases outside gene matches: 2. This CDR3 has 15 residues. The V gene's germline CDR1 is SNHLY and CDR2 FYNNEI. The DNA for the CDR3 is TGTGCCAGCAGTGAAGGGGACAGGGGGCTTTACGAGCAGTACTTC. It specifies CASSEGDRGLYEQYF.

V usage is TRBV7-2 and J usage is TRBJ1-1; 8 positions agree with TRBD1. Germline V gene lookup returns CDR1 SGHTA and CDR2 FQGNSA. Trimming took 3 bases from V and 5 from J; bases not matched to a gene: 2. The CDR3 contains 13 residues. The CDR3 sequence: CASSLDRETEAFF. CDR3 sequence (DNA): TGTGCCAGCAGCTTGGACAGGGAAACTGAAGCTTTCTTT. The whole variable domain, filled in from reference TRBV7-2 and TRBJ1-1, reads GAGVSQSPSNKVTEKGKDVELRCDPISGHTALYWYRQSLGQGLEFLIYFQGNSAPDKSGLPSDRFSAERTGGSVSTLTIQRTQQEDSAVYLCASSLDRETEAFFGQGTRLTVV.

The CDR3 region has the DNA TGTGCCAGCTCAGGAGGGCTCGGCTATGGCTACACCTTC. The encoded protein is CASSGGLGYGYTF. The V call is TRBV19, the J call TRBJ1-2; D not certain. The germline V and J ends were trimmed by 9 bases and 4 bases, with 15 bases remaining between them. CDR1 is LNHDA, CDR2 SQIVND, per germline (reference sequence). This CDR3 is 13 amino acids long.

This chain connects TRBV7-3 to TRBJ2-1; D is possibly TRBD2 (6 bases). The germline V gene has CDR1 SGHTA and CDR2 FQGTGA. V was trimmed by 2 bases and J by 7 bases, leaving 15 bases between them. This CDR3 spans 15 amino acids. The CDR3 spells CASSLRAGGTNEQFF. The DNA for the CDR3 is TGTGCCAGCAGCTTACGAGCGGGCGGGACGAATGAGCAGTTCTTC.